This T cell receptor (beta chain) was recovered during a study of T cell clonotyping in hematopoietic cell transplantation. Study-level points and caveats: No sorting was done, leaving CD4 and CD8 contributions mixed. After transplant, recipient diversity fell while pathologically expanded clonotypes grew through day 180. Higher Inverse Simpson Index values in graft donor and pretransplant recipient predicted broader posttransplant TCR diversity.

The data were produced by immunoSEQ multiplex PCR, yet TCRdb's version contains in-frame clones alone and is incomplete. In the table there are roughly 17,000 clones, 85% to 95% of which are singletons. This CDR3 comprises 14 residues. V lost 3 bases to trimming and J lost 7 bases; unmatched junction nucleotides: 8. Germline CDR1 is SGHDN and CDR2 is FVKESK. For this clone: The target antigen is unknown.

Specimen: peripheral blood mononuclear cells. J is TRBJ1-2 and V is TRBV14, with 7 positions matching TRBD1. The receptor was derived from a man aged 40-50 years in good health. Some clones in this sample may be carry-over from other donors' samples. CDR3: CASSHLGQTGGYTF. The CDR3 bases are TGTGCCAGCAGCCATCTGGGACAGACGGGTGGCTACACCTTC. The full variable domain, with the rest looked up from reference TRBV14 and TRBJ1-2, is EAGVTQFPSHSVIEKGQTVTLRCDPISGHDNLYWYRRVMGKEIKFLLHFVKESKQDESGMPNNRFLAERTGGTYSTLKVQPAELEDSGVYFCASSHLGQTGGYTFGSGTRLTVV.